This T cell receptor beta chain stems from a study of cytomegalovirus exposure and HLA in healthy donors. Notes on the study in general: The authors judged a highly shared variant cluster likely a sequencing artifact.

Use of 60 Vbeta and 13 Jbeta primers characterized the PCR. Repertoires were generated with immunoSEQ multiplex PCR, while TCRdb's copy carries only in-frame clones and drops some. The sample shows 100,000 to 120,000 clones, about three quarters of them seen only once. About this clone itself: Its antigen remains unidentified.

Germline V lookup: CDR1 MDHEN, CDR2 SYDVKM. There are 14 residues in the CDR3. The V and J ends lost 2 bases and 7 bases respectively, with 12 bases between them. Sequencing input: PBMCs. The chain has TRBV28 and TRBJ1-5; possibly TRBD1 for D (6 bases). The source is a woman aged 55-70 years in good health and CMV-seropositive. CDR3 protein: CASSLPQGGQPQHF. In nucleotides, the CDR3 is TGTGCCAGCAGTTTACCACAGGGCGGGCAGCCCCAGCATTTT. Based on the CDR3 plus reference TRBV28 and TRBJ1-5, the full variable domain is DVKVTQSSRYLVKRTGEKVFLECVQDMDHENMFWYRQDPGLGLRLIYFSYDVKMKEKGDIPEGYSVSREKKERFSLILESASTNQTSMYLCASSLPQGGQPQHFGDGTRLSIL.